These 32 T cell receptor beta chains were sequenced from one sample in a study of cytomegalovirus exposure and HLA in healthy donors. The PCR had 60 Vbeta and 13 Jbeta primers. Sequencing was performed with immunoSEQ multiplex PCR; in TCRdb, only in-frame clones are kept and a portion is missing. The profile shows 200,000 to 300,000 clones, about three quarters of them singletons. The sample consisted of PBMCs. The source of these receptors is a boy aged 5-17 years in good health and CMV-seronegative.

The chain couples TRBV11-2 to TRBJ2-2, with 13 positions matching TRBD2. The V and J ends lost 5 bases and 2 bases, in that order; junction bases with no gene match: 11. This CDR3 has 19 residues. Germline CDR1 is SGHAT and CDR2 is FQNNGV. The chain's CDR3 is CASSTWSLAGGVNTGELFF. The CDR3, as DNA: TGTGCCAGCAGCACTTGGTCACTAGCGGGAGGGGTAAACACCGGGGAGCTGTTTTTT.

The chain recombines TRBV7-2 with TRBJ2-1, with D perhaps TRBD2 (5 bases). The germline V and J ends were trimmed by 5 bases and 11 bases, with 19 bases remaining between them. The germline V gene encodes CDR1 SGHTA and CDR2 FQGNSA. The CDR3 sequence is 14 residues long. The CDR3 coding sequence is TGTGCCAGCAGCGCAGAGACCGGGCGGGCCCAGCAGTTCTTC. Amino acids: CASSAETGRAQQFF.

This clone was picked up one time. The chain employs TRBV19 and TRBJ2-1, with 9 bases matching TRBD2. This CDR3 is built from 17 residues. V trimming: 4 bases; J trimming: 8 bases; junction bases outside the gene matches: 15. CDR1 and CDR2 from the germline V gene are LNHDA and SQIVND (reference sequence). Here the CDR3 reads CASSSSGRREGRDEQFF. The CDR3 nucleotides are TGTGCCAGTAGTAGTTCAGGGAGGCGGGAGGGCAGGGATGAGCAGTTCTTC.

The chain couples TRBV9 to TRBJ1-3; perhaps TRBD1 as D (5 bases). Trimming took 5 bases from V and 0 from J, leaving 6 bases between them. Germline-derived CDR1 and CDR2 are SGDLS and YYNGEE. This CDR3 comprises 13 residues. This CDR3 reads CASRTVSGNTIYF. CDR3 nucleotides: TGTGCCAGCAGGACAGTCTCTGGAAACACCATATATTTT.

This clone occurred once. The chain has TRBV18 and TRBJ1-1; 8 bases map to TRBD1. The CDR3 runs to 14 residues. V lost 3 bases to trimming and J lost 8 bases; unmatched junction nucleotides: 8. CDR1 is KGHSH, CDR2 LQKENI, per germline. This CDR3 reads CASSPPGQATEAFF. In nucleotides, the CDR3 is TGTGCCAGCTCACCCCCGGGACAGGCAACGGAAGCTTTCTTT.

The chain links TRBV7-9 to TRBJ2-7, with a tentative D call TRBD2 (5 bases). Germline CDR1 reads SEHNR; CDR2 reads FQNEAQ (reference sequence). V was shortened by 1 base and J by 6 bases, with 10 bases between the two germline ends. The CDR3 length is 13 residues. The CDR3 region has the DNA TGTGCCAGCAGCTTAGGCTCTCGGGGCGAGCAGTACTTC. Translating it yields CASSLGSRGEQYF.

This clone appeared a single time. This CDR3 is CASSLRPAGVNSPLHF. In nucleotides, the CDR3 is TGTGCCAGCAGCTTACGGCCGGCAGGGGTTAATTCACCCCTCCACTTT. The J gene is TRBJ1-6, the V gene TRBV7-2, with D perhaps matching TRBD1 (6 bases). Germline V lookup: CDR1 SGHTA, CDR2 FQGNSA. V was cut by 2 bases and J by 6 bases, with 14 bases left in between. The CDR3 is 16 amino acids.

Concerning this clone: Mismatch with germline at one junction end may stem from a read error. V is TRBV5-1 and J is TRBJ1-2; 10 bases map to TRBD1. Germline CDR1 and CDR2: SGHRS and YFSETQ. There are 14 residues in the CDR3. In DNA form, the CDR3 reads TGCGCCAGCAGCCCCCCGACAGGGGGCTATGGCTACGCCTTC. This sequence encodes CASSPPTGGYGYAF.

This clone was seen a few times. The chain recombines TRBV2 with TRBJ1-2; D may be TRBD1 (6 bases). Germline V gene lookup returns CDR1 SNHLY and CDR2 FYNNEI. The CDR3 has 15 amino acids. V was cut by 8 bases and J by 8 bases, with 24 bases left in between. CDR3 residues: CASVGRTVLLNGYTF. CDR3 bases: TGTGCCAGCGTGGGAAGGACAGTACTGCTTAACGGCTACACCTTC.

This clone was seen just once. The V call is TRBV13, the J call TRBJ1-4; D remains ambiguous. This CDR3 contains 15 residues. Trimming removed 5 bases at V and 10 bases at J, with 20 bases between. The germline CDR1 and CDR2 sequences are PRHDT and FYEKMQ (reference sequence). This CDR3 reads CASSLDPGTIGKLFF. The CDR3 DNA follows: TGTGCCAGCAGCCTCGACCCAGGCACCATTGGAAAACTGTTTTTT. Full variable domain (rest looked up from reference TRBV13 and TRBJ1-4): AAGVIQSPRHLIKEKRETATLKCYPIPRHDTVYWYQQGPGQDPQFLISFYEKMQSDKGSIPDRFSAQQFSDYHSELNMSSLELGDSALYFCASSLDPGTIGKLFFGSGTQLSVL.

With regard to this clone: Relative to the germline gene, one junction end is altered; a read error may explain this. The chain employs TRBV7-9 and TRBJ2-3; 8 bases agree with TRBD1. CDR1 and CDR2 from the germline V gene are SEHNR and FQNEAQ (reference sequence). This CDR3 has 16 amino acids. CDR3 nucleotide sequence: TGTTCCAGCAGCTTAACACCCGGACAGGGATCAGATACGCAGTATTTT. Its protein product is CSSSLTPGQGSDTQYF.

The chain uses TRBV18 and TRBJ2-5; D may be TRBD2 (6 bases). CDR3 length equals 12 residues. The germline V gene has CDR1 KGHSH and CDR2 LQKENI. Trimming left V 6 bases short and J 2 bases short, with 7 bases between. CDR3 in DNA: TGTGCCAGCTCGGGGACTCAAGAGACCCAGTACTTC. Protein sequence: CASSGTQETQYF.

This rearrangement joins TRBV30 to TRBJ2-1, with a possible D match to TRBD2 (6 bases). The length of the CDR3 is 16 residues. The germline V and J ends were trimmed by 0 bases and 5 bases, with 17 bases remaining between them. Germline V gene data show CDR1 as GTSNPN and CDR2 as SVGIG (reference sequence). This CDR3 is CAWSVWDSTLNNEQFF. The CDR3 bases are TGTGCCTGGAGTGTATGGGACTCAACCTTAAACAATGAGCAGTTCTTC.

The chain couples TRBV6-5 to TRBJ2-1; 9 bases agree with TRBD2. The CDR3 totals 15 residues. V shed 2 bases, J shed 5 bases, and the junction held 4 bases outside the gene matches. The germline CDR1 and CDR2 sequences are MNHEY and SVGAGI. CDR3 in amino acids: CASSYQAGGHNEQFF. The DNA for the CDR3 is TGTGCCAGCAGTTACCAGGCGGGGGGGCACAATGAGCAGTTCTTC.

This chain uses TRBV6-4 with TRBJ2-5; TRBD2 is a possible D gene (6 bases). V lost 2 bases to trimming and J lost 5 bases, with 9 bases between them. The CDR3 contains 13 residues. Germline CDR1 MRHNA, CDR2 SNTAGT. The CDR3 DNA reads as TGTGCCAGCAGTGACGGTCGGGAGGAGACCCAGTACTTC. This sequence encodes CASSDGREETQYF.

This clone was seen a single time. The chain uses TRBV11-3 and TRBJ2-2, with TRBD2 matching 11 bases. This CDR3 has 16 residues. The trim removed 1 base at V and 4 bases at J, leaving 2 bases unmatched. In germline, CDR1 is SGHNT, CDR2 YENEEA. The CDR3 coding sequence is TGTGCCAGCAGCTTAGGGCTAGCGGGGGGCACCGGGGAGCTGTTTTTT. This encodes CASSLGLAGGTGELFF. Looking up the rest from reference TRBV11-3 and TRBJ2-2 gives the full variable domain: EAGVVQSPRYKIIEKKQPVAFWCNPISGHNTLYWYLQNLGQGPELLIRYENEEAVDDSQLPKDRFSAERLKGVDSTLKIQPAELGDSAVYLCASSLGLAGGTGELFFGEGSRLTVL.

The chain employs TRBV12-1 and TRBJ2-1; TRBD2 is the table's D call, not checked against the DNA. TRBV12-1 is recorded as a pseudogene. This CDR3 spans 14 amino acids. CDR3 nucleotides: TGTGCCAGCAGCTTTGCAGGACTAGCAAAGGAGCAGTTCTTC. Amino acid sequence: CASSFAGLAKEQFF.

DNA for the CDR3: TGTGCCAGCAGTGTAGACTTGCCCAGCTCCTACGAGCAGTACTTC. It encodes CASSVDLPSSYEQYF. V gene TRBV2 combines with J gene TRBJ2-7; D not resolved. Germline CDR1 SNHLY, CDR2 FYNNEI. Trimming cost V 4 bases and J 0 bases, with 13 bases left between them. The CDR3 contains 15 residues. Filled out from reference TRBV2 and TRBJ2-7, the complete variable domain reads EPEVTQTPSHQVTQMGQEVILRCVPISNHLYFYWYRQILGQKVEFLVSFYNNEISEKSEIFDDQFSVERPDGSNFTLKIRSTKLEDSAMYFCASSVDLPSSYEQYFGPGTRLTVT.

The gene calls are TRBV14 and TRBJ2-1, with 7 bases that match TRBD2. The V gene end was trimmed by 4 bases and the J gene end by 7 bases; junction bases not matched to a gene: 13. This CDR3 region has 16 residues. Per germline, CDR1 SGHDN and CDR2 FVKESK. For the CDR3, the DNA is TGTGCCAGCAGCCCCCGGGGGGTGGGTCAAGGGAATGAGCAGTTCTTC. Its translation is CASSPRGVGQGNEQFF.

The table lists this clone with a few counts. The V call is TRBV6-6, the J call TRBJ1-3; 9 nucleotides agree with TRBD1. The trim removed 5 bases at V and 2 bases at J, leaving 4 bases unmatched. This CDR3 region has 15 residues. The germline V gene encodes CDR1 MNHNY and CDR2 SVGAGI (reference sequence). The CDR3 bases are TGTGCCAGCAGTAACCGGGACAGGGCTGGAAACACCATATATTTT. This codes for CASSNRDRAGNTIYF.

The chain uses TRBV19 and TRBJ2-7; TRBD2 agrees at 9 bases. CDR1 is LNHDA and CDR2 is SQIVND in the germline V gene (reference sequence). CDR3 length: 14 amino acids. After removal of 4 bases from V and 7 bases from J, the junction contained 8 bases not matched to a gene. In DNA form, the CDR3 reads TGTGCCAGTAGTACCGACTCGACTAGCGGAGAGCAGTACTTC. Its translation: CASSTDSTSGEQYF.

The gene calls are TRBV19 and TRBJ1-4; TRBD1 aligns across 9 bases. Germline CDR1 is LNHDA and CDR2 is SQIVND (reference sequence). This CDR3 region has 18 residues. V trimming: 7 bases; J trimming: 0 bases; junction bases outside the gene matches: 12. Here the CDR3 DNA reads TGTGCCAGTACCCCTCGGGGGAGGACAGGGGCAACTAATGAAAAACTGTTTTTT. This codes for CASTPRGRTGATNEKLFF.

The chain has TRBV2 and TRBJ1-3, with unresolved D. CDR3 length: 14 residues. Per germline, CDR1 SNHLY and CDR2 FYNNEI. Trimming stripped 5 bases from V and 1 base from J, with 9 bases between. The CDR3 nucleotides read TGTGCCAGCAGTCCAGTAGCTTCTGGAAACACCATATATTTT. Its translation is CASSPVASGNTIYF.

This clone came up once. At one boundary the junction diverges from the germline segment, which might be a read error. V is TRBV9 and J is TRBJ2-5; weak D call: TRBD1 (5 bases). This CDR3 has 10 residues. Germline loops: CDR1 SGDLS, CDR2 YYNGEE. For the CDR3, the DNA is TGTGCCAGCGGTGGGGCCTACGTAGACTTC. Translation gives CASGGAYVDF.

The chain recombines TRBV30 with TRBJ1-5, with 8 bases matching TRBD1. J was trimmed by 1 base and V by 3 bases; bases with no gene match: 2. Germline loops: CDR1 GTSNPN, CDR2 SVGIG (reference sequence). CDR3 length: 14 amino acids. The DNA of the CDR3 is TGTGCCTGGAGCCAGGGGGCCAGCAATCAGCCCCAGCATTTT. It yields the protein CAWSQGASNQPQHF.

The rearrangement uses TRBV5-6 and TRBJ1-2, with D perhaps TRBD1 (5 bases). V was shortened by 4 bases and J by 3 bases, with 16 bases between the two germline ends. The CDR3 is 15 amino acids. Germline V gene sequence: CDR1 SGHDT, CDR2 YYEEEE. The DNA for the CDR3 is TGTGCCAGCAGCCTACCGGAGGGGATTGACTATGGCTACACCTTC. Its translation: CASSLPEGIDYGYTF.

This clone was counted a few times. The CDR3 region is CASSFAANGYTF. The CDR3 DNA sequence: TGTGCCAGCAGCTTTGCGGCAAATGGCTACACCTTC. J is TRBJ1-2 and V is TRBV5-4; D is undetermined. Per the germline V gene, CDR1 is SGHNT and CDR2 is YYREEE (reference sequence). The CDR3 spans 12 residues. The V end lost 2 bases, the J end lost 6 bases, and 8 bases lay between the germline ends.

This sequence joins TRBV7-2 and TRBJ2-7; D remains ambiguous. This CDR3 has 13 amino acids. Looked up from germline, CDR1 is SGHTA and CDR2 is FQGNSA. V lost 0 bases to trimming and J lost 0 bases, with 3 bases between them. The DNA for the CDR3 is TGTGCCAGCAGCTTAGCTTACTCCTACGAGCAGTACTTC. It is translated as CASSLAYSYEQYF. Looking up the rest from reference TRBV7-2 and TRBJ2-7 gives the full variable domain: GAGVSQSPSNKVTEKGKDVELRCDPISGHTALYWYRQSLGQGLEFLIYFQGNSAPDKSGLPSDRFSAERTGGSVSTLTIQRTQQEDSAVYLCASSLAYSYEQYFGPGTRLTVT.

V and J are TRBV5-1 and TRBJ2-7, with D maybe TRBD2 (5 bases). V lost 3 bases, J lost 9 bases, and 22 bases lay in between. There are 15 residues in the CDR3. Germline values: CDR1 SGHRS, CDR2 YFSETQ. This CDR3 reads CASSSAGYPAQVQYF. CDR3 DNA sequence: TGCGCCAGCAGCTCGGCGGGCTACCCAGCTCAGGTGCAGTACTTC.

This clone turned up a few times. The chain recombines TRBV5-5 with TRBJ1-1; D is possibly TRBD1 (5 bases). The CDR3 sequence is 14 residues long. The V gene lost 2 bases and the J gene lost 5 bases, with 13 bases spanning the gap. Looked up from germline, CDR1 is SGHKS and CDR2 is YYEKEE (reference sequence). The CDR3 region is CASSFVGGDTEAFF. The CDR3 DNA sequence: TGTGCCAGCAGCTTTGTCGGAGGGGATACTGAAGCTTTCTTT.

This chain connects TRBV5-6 to TRBJ2-1, with 9 bases aligning to TRBD2. The V gene end was trimmed by 0 bases and the J gene end by 7 bases; junction bases not matched to a gene: 5. Germline V gene sequence: CDR1 SGHDT, CDR2 YYEEEE. The CDR3 length is 15 residues. CDR3: CASSLVGGGANEQFF. The CDR3, as DNA: TGTGCCAGCAGCTTGGTGGGCGGGGGGGCGAATGAGCAGTTCTTC.

This sequence joins TRBV7-9 and TRBJ1-4; no clear D gene. This CDR3 has 14 amino acids. Germline V CDR1 and CDR2: SEHNR, FQNEAQ (reference sequence). The germline V and J ends were trimmed by 0 bases and 12 bases, with 14 bases remaining between them. The CDR3 loop reads CASSLALASLELFF. CDR3 nucleotides: TGTGCCAGCAGCTTAGCGTTGGCCTCTCTGGAACTGTTTTTT.